This TCR beta chain was recorded in a study of blood T cell repertoires in COVID-19. Germline CDR1 is SGHKS and CDR2 is YYEKEE (reference sequence). The CDR3 loop spans 17 amino acids. V lost 1 base to trimming and J lost 1 base, with 15 bases between them. Profiling relied on immunoSEQ multiplex PCR, and the TCRdb table lists in-frame clones only, not all of them. The sample shows fewer than 350,000 clones, roughly 90% of them seen only once. The rearrangement links TRBV5-5 to TRBJ2-4, with TRBD2 as a possible D gene (5 bases). The sequencing sample was made of PBMCs or T cells enriched from blood (not recorded which). The TCR originated in a woman aged 40 to 50 who had recovered from COVID-19. The CDR3: CASSLTPEREAKNIQYF. The CDR3, as DNA: TGTGCCAGCAGCTTGACTCCTGAAAGGGAGGCCAAAAACATTCAGTACTTC.